The 27 T cell receptor beta chains below all came from one sample that was sequenced in a study of blood T cell repertoires in COVID-19. The assay was immunoSEQ multiplex PCR, and TCRdb's table has in-frame clones only and misses some. The table shows 130,000 to 150,000 clones, with approximately 87% occurring only once. The sample taken for sequencing was peripheral blood. These TCRs come from a woman aged 40 to 49 with acute or convalescent COVID-19.

The chain recombines TRBV19 with TRBJ2-7; 9 nucleotides align to TRBD1. V trimming: 3 bases; J trimming: 4 bases; junction bases outside the gene matches: 7. CDR1 and CDR2 (germline): LNHDA, SQIVND (reference sequence). This CDR3 region has 15 residues. This CDR3 is CASSITGTGRYEQYF. Written as DNA, the CDR3 is TGTGCCAGTAGTATCACCGGGACAGGGAGGTACGAGCAGTACTTC.

This clone appeared a few times. J is TRBJ2-1 and V is TRBV6-5, with TRBD2 identical over 7 bases. From germline, CDR1 is MNHEY and CDR2 SVGAGI. The V gene end was trimmed by 7 bases and the J gene end by 7 bases; junction bases not matched to a gene: 13. The CDR3 sequence is 15 residues long. The CDR3 reads CASKDGWGGKNEQFF. Written as DNA, the CDR3 is TGTGCCAGCAAAGACGGGTGGGGGGGTAAGAATGAGCAGTTCTTC.

CDR3 in DNA: TGTGCCAGCAATGGGGACAGGGCCAATGCCAAAAACATTCAGTACTTC. It codes for CASNGDRANAKNIQYF. The chain joins TRBV2 to TRBJ2-4; TRBD1 agrees at 9 bases. Germline V CDR1 and CDR2: SNHLY, FYNNEI. CDR3 length: 16 residues. Unmatched junction bases numbered 8, after V lost 7 bases and J lost 1 base.

The DNA for the CDR3 is TGTGCCAGTAGGAAGGAGGGCGGGGAGCTGTTTTTT. This sequence encodes CASRKEGGELFF. This chain links TRBV19 with TRBJ2-2, with D perhaps TRBD2 (6 bases). CDR1 and CDR2 (germline): LNHDA, SQIVND (reference sequence). Trimming took off 6 bases at V and 7 bases at J, with 9 bases between the two ends. The CDR3 is 12 amino acids.

The V call is TRBV24-1, the J call TRBJ2-2; 10 bases line up with TRBD1. The CDR3 is 18 residues long. Germline V gives CDR1 KGHDR, CDR2 SFDVKD. V trimming: 4 bases; J trimming: 1 base; junction bases outside the gene matches: 8. The CDR3 protein is CATSDLGTGALNTGELFF. CDR3 nucleotide sequence: TGTGCCACCAGTGACCTCGGGACAGGGGCTTTGAACACCGGGGAGCTGTTTTTT.

The chain couples TRBV6-6 to TRBJ1-2; 9 positions match TRBD1. Germline loops: CDR1 MNHNY, CDR2 SVGAGI (reference sequence). The CDR3 length is 17 residues. Losses at the gene ends were 5 bases for V and 4 bases for J; bases not matched to a gene: 14. CDR3 amino acids: CASSHSSWDREGYGYTF. Here the CDR3 DNA reads TGTGCCAGCAGTCACAGTTCCTGGGACAGGGAAGGCTATGGCTACACCTTC.

This chain links TRBV9 with TRBJ1-1; D remains ambiguous. Germline V CDR1 and CDR2: SGDLS, YYNGEE. The V end was cut by 2 bases, the J end by 1 base, with 6 bases between. The CDR3 runs to 13 residues. The CDR3 coding sequence is TGTGCCAGCAGCGTCAGTGGGAACACTGAAGCTTTCTTT. It translates to CASSVSGNTEAFF.

This sequence joins TRBV29-1 and TRBJ2-3, with TRBD2 as a possible D gene (5 bases). Germline V gives CDR1 SQVTM, CDR2 ANQGSEA. Trimming removed 6 bases from V and 0 bases from J, with 13 bases in between. The CDR3 consists of 14 residues. For the CDR3, the DNA is TGCAGCGTCCTGGACGGGGTTAGCACAGATACGCAGTATTTT. Residues: CSVLDGVSTDTQYF.

The V and J genes are TRBV7-3 and TRBJ2-3; D is undetermined. Germline-derived CDR1 and CDR2 are SGHTA and FQGTGA. CDR3 size: 13 residues. V was trimmed by 5 bases and J by 0 bases, leaving 6 bases between them. The CDR3 DNA is TGTGCCAGCAGCAGCGCAAGCACAGATACGCAGTATTTT. This gives the protein CASSSASTDTQYF.

The V gene is TRBV7-9, the J gene TRBJ1-4, with TRBD1 matching over 8 bases. Germline CDR1 and CDR2: SEHNR and FQNEAQ (reference sequence). The CDR3 loop spans 17 amino acids. V gave up 5 bases and J gave up 3 bases; unmatched junction bases: 11. The CDR3, as DNA: TGTGCCAGCAGCACTTCAGGGGGCAGGGGAGCTAATGAAAAACTGTTTTTT. Its protein product is CASSTSGGRGANEKLFF.

V usage is TRBV29-1 and J usage is TRBJ2-2; D unclear. The germline V gene encodes CDR1 SQVTM and CDR2 ANQGSEA. The V and J ends lost 4 bases and 0 bases respectively, with 9 bases between them. This CDR3 spans 14 amino acids. CDR3 in DNA: TGCAGCGTTGCCCCAGCGACGAACACCGGGGAGCTGTTTTTT. Translated, it gives CSVAPATNTGELFF.

This chain joins TRBV25-1 and TRBJ2-3; 7 bases match TRBD2. The CDR3 runs 13 residues. Trimming took 1 base from V and 8 from J; bases not matched to a gene: 3. The germline V gene has CDR1 MGHDK and CDR2 SYGVNS. The CDR3 DNA follows: TGTGCCAGCAGTGAATTTGGGGGGGGTACGCAGTATTTT. It codes for CASSEFGGGTQYF.

This clone was counted a few times. V gene TRBV6-6 combines with J gene TRBJ2-7; D is possibly TRBD2 (7 bases). Germline-derived CDR1 and CDR2 are MNHNY and SVGAGI (reference sequence). V gave up 2 bases and J gave up 5 bases, with 13 bases separating them. The CDR3 has 14 amino acids. CDR3 region: CASSYGRGADEQYF. The CDR3 DNA reads as TGTGCCAGCAGTTACGGGAGGGGGGCAGACGAGCAGTACTTC.

The chain uses TRBV7-8 and TRBJ2-7, with 9 bases identical to TRBD2. Germline CDR1 is SGHVS and CDR2 is FQNEAQ. Losses at the gene ends were 5 bases for V and 4 bases for J; bases not matched to a gene: 3. The CDR3 length is 13 residues. The CDR3 DNA reads TGTGCCAGCAGCCTTAGCGGGGGTTACGAGCAGTACTTC. This sequence encodes CASSLSGGYEQYF. Using reference TRBV7-8 and TRBJ2-7 for the parts outside the CDR3, the full variable domain is GAGVSQSPRYKVAKRGQDVALRCDPISGHVSLFWYQQALGQGPEFLTYFQNEAQLDKSGLPSDRFFAERPEGSVSTLKIQRTQQEDSAVYLCASSLSGGYEQYFGPGTRLTVT.

In the case of this clone: Other DNA sequences in the same sample also yield this CDR3. The rearrangement links TRBV9 to TRBJ1-2; D remains unclear. The CDR3 extends over 12 amino acids. V lost 4 bases, J lost 1 base, and 5 bases lay in between. CDR1 is SGDLS and CDR2 is YYNGEE in the germline V gene. The CDR3: CASSPFNYGYTF. CDR3 coding DNA: TGTGCCAGCAGCCCATTTAACTATGGCTACACCTTC.

This sequence joins TRBV6-4 and TRBJ1-5, with D possibly being TRBD1 (5 bases). Germline lookup yields CDR1 MRHNA and CDR2 SNTAGT. V shed 0 bases and J shed 2 bases, with 20 bases lying between them. This CDR3 region has 19 residues. The CDR3 protein is CASSDSVRACRIGNQPQHF. For the CDR3, the DNA is TGTGCCAGCAGTGACTCTGTCAGGGCTTGTAGGATCGGCAATCAGCCCCAGCATTTT.

The chain joins TRBV18 to TRBJ1-1; D is ambiguous. This CDR3 comprises 16 residues. Trimming removed 9 bases from V and 0 bases from J, with 20 bases in between. Germline CDR1 KGHSH, CDR2 LQKENI. This CDR3 is CASVPGGYEMNTEAFF. The CDR3 DNA reads as TGTGCCAGTGTCCCGGGTGGGTACGAAATGAACACTGAAGCTTTCTTT.

The chain is built from TRBV5-1 and TRBJ1-5; 7 bases are shared with TRBD1. The germline CDR1 and CDR2 sequences are SGHRS and YFSETQ. CDR3 length equals 14 residues. Trimming removed 4 bases from V and 5 bases from J; junction bases left unmatched: 6. The CDR3 nucleotides read TGCGCCAGCAGCCCAGGGACAGCCGATCAGCCCCAGCATTTT. As protein: CASSPGTADQPQHF.

The chain couples TRBV9 to TRBJ1-6; no clear D gene. This CDR3 spans 15 amino acids. Between the trimmed V and J ends, which lost 5 bases and 6 bases, there was a span of 15 bases. Germline V gene data show CDR1 as SGDLS and CDR2 as YYNGEE. The CDR3 nucleotides read TGTGCCAGCAGGGGGAGTTCCGGGCCTAATTCACCCCTCCACTTT. Encoded protein: CASRGSSGPNSPLHF.

The CDR3 here is CASSLGTTRQETQYF. Written as DNA, the CDR3 is TGTGCCAGCAGCCTAGGGACTACTCGCCAAGAGACCCAGTACTTC. This sequence joins TRBV7-3 and TRBJ2-5; 7 positions agree with TRBD2. The CDR3 loop spans 15 amino acids. The germline gives CDR1 SGHTA, CDR2 FQGTGA. The V and J ends lost 5 bases and 1 base, in that order; junction bases with no gene match: 7.

The rearrangement uses TRBV6-5 and TRBJ1-5, with D possibly matching TRBD1 (6 bases). Germline assignment: CDR1 MNHEY and CDR2 SVGAGI. Trimming left V 6 bases short and J 9 bases short, with 15 bases between. This CDR3 has 13 amino acids. The CDR3 DNA is TGTGCCAGCAGGGCTGCAGGGGCAGGGCCCCAGCATTTT. Its translation is CASRAAGAGPQHF.

J is TRBJ1-4 and V is TRBV9; D may be TRBD1 (5 bases). CDR1 and CDR2 from the germline V gene are SGDLS and YYNGEE. The CDR3 is 15 residues long. Between the trimmed V and J ends, which lost 4 bases and 0 bases, there was a span of 10 bases. CDR3 sequence (DNA): TGTGCCAGCAGCTCTAGGGGTTCAACTAATGAAAAACTGTTTTTT. It encodes CASSSRGSTNEKLFF.

The chain couples TRBV11-3 to TRBJ1-4; 10 nucleotides align to TRBD1. The V and J ends lost 6 bases and 7 bases, in that order; junction bases with no gene match: 5. The CDR3 covers 14 residues. CDR1 SGHNT and CDR2 YENEEA come from the germline V gene. As DNA, the CDR3 is TGTGCCAGCAGTTCGGGACAGGGGCTTGAAAAACTGTTTTTT. This gives the protein CASSSGQGLEKLFF. The whole variable domain, remainder taken from reference TRBV11-3 and TRBJ1-4, is EAGVVQSPRYKIIEKKQPVAFWCNPISGHNTLYWYLQNLGQGPELLIRYENEEAVDDSQLPKDRFSAERLKGVDSTLKIQPAELGDSAVYLCASSSGQGLEKLFFGSGTQLSVL.

The CDR3, as DNA: TGTGCCAGCTCACCTGGACTAGCGGGCATCGGGGAGCTGTTTTTT. Residues: CASSPGLAGIGELFF. The chain is built from TRBV18 and TRBJ2-2; 11 nucleotides match TRBD2. The length of the CDR3 is 15 residues. Germline V gene sequence: CDR1 KGHSH, CDR2 LQKENI. The trim removed 3 bases at V and 7 bases at J, leaving 4 bases unmatched. Full variable domain (missing parts from reference TRBV18 and TRBJ2-2): NAGVMQNPRHLVRRRGQEARLRCSPMKGHSHVYWYRQLPEEGLKFMVYLQKENIIDESGMPKERFSAEFPKEGPSILRIQQVVRGDSAAYFCASSPGLAGIGELFFGEGSRLTVL.

This clone has more than one count but fewer than ten. The chain employs TRBV30 and TRBJ1-3; 8 bases align to TRBD1. Germline loops: CDR1 GTSNPN, CDR2 SVGIG (reference sequence). CDR3 length: 14 amino acids. The trim removed 7 bases at V and 3 bases at J, leaving 8 bases unmatched. DNA of the CDR3: TGTGCCTCCTCTGACAGGGGTGGTGGAAACACCATATATTTT. Translated: CASSDRGGGNTIYF.

V is TRBV18 and J is TRBJ1-1; possible D gene TRBD1, 5 bases. Per germline, CDR1 KGHSH and CDR2 LQKENI. Deletions cut 4 bases from V and 6 bases from J, with 18 bases between. The CDR3 is made up of 15 amino acids. CDR3 region: CASSLVRQGISEAFF. CDR3 bases: TGTGCCAGCTCACTGGTCCGGCAGGGAATATCTGAAGCTTTCTTT.

This clone was seen more than once but under ten times. This chain joins TRBV5-5 and TRBJ1-3; 7 bases agree with TRBD1. V shed 2 bases and J 4 bases; nucleotides not matched to a gene: 6. CDR3 length: 15 amino acids. Germline V gives CDR1 SGHKS, CDR2 YYEKEE (reference sequence). The CDR3, as DNA: TGTGCCAGCAGCTTTGACAGGGTGGGAGGAAACACCATATATTTT. Its protein is CASSFDRVGGNTIYF.